This record concerns one TCR beta chain sequence. The antigen remains unidentified. The CDR3 consists of 18 residues. The germline V gene encodes CDR1 MGHRA and CDR2 YSYEKL. J gave up 0 bases and V 4 bases, and 11 bases lay outside the gene matches. This sample stems from a study of CD8+ T cells in alopecia areata. Whole-study findings and limits: Scalp samples also contribute reads from the resident alphabeta T cells found in normal skin. Greater clonality was observed in lesional scalp samples, especially alopecia totalis/universalis, versus normal scalp.

The sequencing template was cDNA reverse transcribed from extracted RNA. TCRdb's copy holds only in-frame clones and misses some; the assay was immunoSEQ multiplex PCR. The sample has 130,000 to 150,000 clones, 40% to 65% seen once. As part of sample collection, lesional scalp punch biopsies and peripheral blood were taken from alopecia areata patients. The sequence was obtained from a human donor with alopecia areata. The specimen comprised CD4+ T cells sorted from blood, sampled at week 0. This sequence joins TRBV4-1 and TRBJ1-4, with 7 bases identical to TRBD1. This CDR3 reads CASSRIVGQLATNEKLFF. CDR3 coding DNA: TGCGCCAGCAGCCGGATCGTGGGACAGCTGGCAACTAATGAAAAACTGTTTTTT.